Below, 26 T cell receptor beta chains from the same sample are listed, as sequenced in a study of shared clonotypes between healthy human individuals. Libraries were prepared by immunoSEQ multiplex PCR; TCRdb keeps only in-frame clonotypes and omits some of them. The sample records 2 million to 2.5 million clones, roughly 95% being singletons. Sequencing was performed on naive CD4+ T cells sorted from blood. Sample subset: CD45RA+ positively selected. These receptors came from a man aged 18-30 years in good health.

The V and J genes are TRBV30 and TRBJ1-4, with TRBD1 as a possible D gene (5 bases). CDR1 and CDR2 (germline): GTSNPN, SVGIG (reference sequence). V dropped 6 bases and J dropped 5 bases, with 16 bases sitting between them. The CDR3 extends over 14 amino acids. CDR3 amino acids: CACSPGLINEKLFF. The CDR3 region has the DNA TGTGCCTGCTCTCCGGGACTGATAAATGAAAAACTGTTTTTT. The variable domain in full, with the rest retrieved from reference TRBV30 and TRBJ1-4, is SQTIHQWPATLVQPVGSPLSLECTVEGTSNPNLYWYRQAAGRGLQLLFYSVGIGQISSEVPQNLSASRPQDRQFILSSKKLLLSDSGFYLCACSPGLINEKLFFGSGTQLSVL.

The chain couples TRBV6-1 to TRBJ2-7, with a possible D match to TRBD1 (6 bases). Germline values: CDR1 MNHNS, CDR2 SASEGT. CDR3 length: 15 residues. V lost 7 bases and J lost 2, with 18 bases in between. CDR3 nucleotides: TGTGCCAGCACGGGGCAGGGGACGGTGACCTACGAGCAGTACTTC. Amino acids: CASTGQGTVTYEQYF.

The CDR3 protein is CASSSGRTYYEQYF. CDR3 in DNA: TGTGCCAGCAGTTCGGGACGGACCTACTACGAGCAGTACTTC. The V and J genes are TRBV2 and TRBJ2-7; D may correspond to TRBD1 or TRBD2 (5 bases each). Germline CDR1 is SNHLY and CDR2 is FYNNEI. V was pared by 5 bases and J by 3 bases, with 14 bases between. The CDR3 is 14 residues long. Filled out from reference TRBV2 and TRBJ2-7, the complete variable domain reads EPEVTQTPSHQVTQMGQEVILRCVPISNHLYFYWYRQILGQKVEFLVSFYNNEISEKSEIFDDQFSVERPDGSNFTLKIRSTKLEDSAMYFCASSSGRTYYEQYFGPGTRLTVT.

The chain combines TRBV5-1 with TRBJ2-1; 11 bases are a match to TRBD2. The germline V gene has CDR1 SGHRS and CDR2 YFSETQ. J gave up 6 bases and V 1 base, and 9 bases lay outside the gene matches. The CDR3 runs 17 residues. The CDR3 bases are TGCGCCAGCAGCTTGCCCAACCTAGCGGGAGGCGCCAATGAGCAGTTCTTC. This codes for CASSLPNLAGGANEQFF.

The genes are TRBV7-2 and TRBJ2-3; D is unresolved. The CDR3 has 12 residues. V was pared by 5 bases and J by 6 bases, with 9 bases between. CDR1 and CDR2 (germline): SGHTA, FQGNSA. In DNA form, the CDR3 reads TGTGCCAGCAGCCAGGAGTCGGATACGCAGTATTTT. Protein product: CASSQESDTQYF.

Here the CDR3 reads CASRSLHINTEAFF. CDR3 coding DNA: TGTGCCAGCAGGTCCCTCCATATTAACACTGAAGCTTTCTTT. The chain carries TRBV2 and TRBJ1-1; the D is unclear. The ends were cut back, 6 bases at V and 2 bases at J, with 13 bases in the middle. The V gene's germline CDR1 is SNHLY and CDR2 FYNNEI. The CDR3 has 14 residues.

This chain joins TRBV19 and TRBJ1-5; maybe TRBD1 (5 bases). Germline assignment: CDR1 LNHDA and CDR2 SQIVND (reference sequence). This CDR3 contains 14 residues. The ends were cut back, 6 bases at V and 1 base at J, with 10 bases in the middle. The CDR3 DNA reads TGTGCCAGTAGCCCCGAGGGGAGCAATCAGCCCCAGCATTTT. Translating it yields CASSPEGSNQPQHF.

This rearrangement joins TRBV2 to TRBJ2-7; 9 positions match TRBD1. This CDR3 spans 12 amino acids. Germline CDR1 and CDR2: SNHLY and FYNNEI. The V segment lost 6 bases and the J segment 6 bases; nucleotides outside the gene matches: 3. The CDR3 loop is CASRSDRGEQYF. The CDR3 nucleotides read TGTGCCAGCAGATCGGACAGGGGCGAGCAGTACTTC.

V usage is TRBV10-3 and J usage is TRBJ2-7; D possibly corresponds to TRBD2 (6 bases). Trimming cost V 6 bases and J 0 bases, with 15 bases left between them. CDR3 size: 15 residues. Looked up from germline, CDR1 is ENHRY and CDR2 is SYGVKD. CDR3 loop: CAIRDLGGSSYEQYF. The CDR3 DNA reads as TGTGCCATCAGGGACTTGGGGGGTAGCTCCTACGAGCAGTACTTC.

This clone was detected only once. Other DNA sequences in the sample encode the same CDR3. This chain links TRBV5-1 with TRBJ2-3, with D possibly TRBD1 on 6 matching bases. V was cut by 0 bases and J by 0 bases, with 11 bases left in between. This CDR3 has 16 amino acids. Germline V gene lookup returns CDR1 SGHRS and CDR2 YFSETQ. The CDR3, as DNA: TGCGCCAGCAGCTTGGTAGGGGGTACTAGCACAGATACGCAGTATTTT. As protein: CASSLVGGTSTDTQYF.

The rearrangement links TRBV9 to TRBJ2-1; TRBD1 or TRBD2 may be the D gene (5 bases each). CDR1 and CDR2 (germline): SGDLS, YYNGEE. The CDR3 loop spans 16 amino acids. Trimming stripped 1 base from V and 8 bases from J, with 19 bases between. DNA for the CDR3: TGTGCCAGCAGCGTACGAACCGGGACCCAATTCCATGAGCAGTTCTTC. It is translated as CASSVRTGTQFHEQFF. The whole variable domain, remainder taken from reference TRBV9 and TRBJ2-1, is DSGVTQTPKHLITATGQRVTLRCSPRSGDLSVYWYQQSLDQGLQFLIQYYNGEERAKGNILERFSAQQFPDLHSELNLSSLELGDSALYFCASSVRTGTQFHEQFFGPGTRLTVL.

J is TRBJ1-1 and V is TRBV28; no clear D gene. Germline-derived CDR1 and CDR2 are MDHEN and SYDVKM. V was pared by 5 bases and J by 4 bases, with 11 bases between. The CDR3 loop spans 13 amino acids. The CDR3 here is CASSPDYVTEAFF. The CDR3 bases are TGTGCCAGCAGTCCCGACTACGTCACTGAAGCTTTCTTT.

The V gene is TRBV10-3, the J gene TRBJ2-3; a weak D match, TRBD2 (5 bases). The V gene lost 4 bases and the J gene lost 2 bases, with 10 bases spanning the gap. Germline V gives CDR1 ENHRY, CDR2 SYGVKD. There are 14 residues in the CDR3. The CDR3 protein is CAISARAVTDTQYF. As DNA, the CDR3 is TGTGCCATCAGTGCGCGGGCCGTCACAGATACGCAGTATTTT.

The chain carries TRBV7-2 and TRBJ1-2, with 9 bases fitting TRBD1. CDR3 size: 15 residues. V lost 2 bases to trimming and J lost 7 bases; unmatched junction nucleotides: 8. Germline V gives CDR1 SGHTA, CDR2 FQGNSA. CDR3: CASSLSDRGTSGYTF. The DNA for the CDR3 is TGTGCCAGCAGCTTATCGGACAGGGGAACTTCTGGCTACACCTTC. Using reference TRBV7-2 and TRBJ1-2 for the parts outside the CDR3, the full variable domain is GAGVSQSPSNKVTEKGKDVELRCDPISGHTALYWYRQSLGQGLEFLIYFQGNSAPDKSGLPSDRFSAERTGGSVSTLTIQRTQQEDSAVYLCASSLSDRGTSGYTFGSGTRLTVV.

The chain joins TRBV5-4 to TRBJ2-7; D gene unclear. This CDR3 has 13 amino acids. V was shortened by 7 bases and J by 3 bases, with 14 bases between the two germline ends. The germline V gene has CDR1 SGHNT and CDR2 YYREEE (reference sequence). The CDR3 region is CASSRYVNYEQYF. DNA of the CDR3: TGTGCCAGCTCCAGGTACGTCAACTACGAGCAGTACTTC.

This chain joins TRBV30 and TRBJ1-2; weak D call: TRBD1 (5 bases). V dropped 5 bases and J dropped 8 bases, with 21 bases sitting between them. CDR1 is GTSNPN, CDR2 SVGIG, per germline (reference sequence). The CDR3 consists of 14 residues. The CDR3 DNA reads TGTGCCTGGGGGTCCCAAGGGGCTGGGGGAGGCTACACCTTC. It encodes CAWGSQGAGGGYTF.

The V call is TRBV6-6, the J call TRBJ2-2; D gene unclear. Germline V gene data show CDR1 as MNHNY and CDR2 as SVGAGI (reference sequence). V shed 2 bases and J shed 6 bases, with 4 bases lying between them. This CDR3 comprises 12 residues. CDR3 sequence: CASSYQPGELFF. The DNA of the CDR3 is TGTGCCAGCAGTTACCAACCCGGGGAGCTGTTTTTT.

The chain couples TRBV29-1 to TRBJ1-2; 8 bases are shared with TRBD1. The CDR3 sequence is 14 residues long. Germline V gives CDR1 SQVTM, CDR2 ANQGSEA. The V and J ends lost 4 bases and 3 bases, in that order; junction bases with no gene match: 7. CDR3 sequence: CSVGDPTGDYGYTF. In DNA form, the CDR3 reads TGCAGCGTTGGAGACCCGACAGGGGACTATGGCTACACCTTC.

The gene calls are TRBV25-1 and TRBJ2-3; 8 nucleotides match TRBD1. The CDR3 has 13 residues. Germline V gives CDR1 MGHDK, CDR2 SYGVNS. The junction had 9 bases not matched to a gene; V was cut back by 1 base and J by 15 bases. The CDR3: CASSESVDREQYF. The CDR3 DNA is TGTGCCAGCAGTGAATCCGTGGACAGGGAGCAATATTTT.

The chain carries TRBV5-4 and TRBJ2-1; the match to TRBD2 covers 10 bases. This CDR3 is built from 16 residues. CDR1 and CDR2 from the germline V gene are SGHNT and YYREEE (reference sequence). J was trimmed by 7 bases and V by 4 bases; bases with no gene match: 11. The CDR3 here is CASSPGGLAGVNEQFF. The CDR3 DNA follows: TGTGCCAGCAGCCCGGGGGGGCTAGCGGGAGTAAATGAGCAGTTCTTC.

A word on this clone: The same CDR3 is also encoded by other DNA sequences in this sample. The genes are TRBV28 and TRBJ1-2; D not resolved. From germline, CDR1 is MDHEN and CDR2 SYDVKM. The CDR3 has 11 residues. Trimming left V 6 bases short and J 3 bases short, with 5 bases between. CDR3 protein: CASSLDYGYTF. The DNA of the CDR3 is TGTGCCAGCAGCCTGGACTATGGCTACACCTTC.

The chain combines TRBV6-8 with TRBJ1-5; 9 bases are shared with TRBD1. The germline V gene has CDR1 MNHGY and CDR2 SAAAGT. This CDR3 is 13 amino acids long. Trimming took 11 bases from V and 4 from J; bases not matched to a gene: 6. CDR3 sequence reads: CAAPGQGNQPQHF. DNA of the CDR3: TGTGCCGCACCGGGACAGGGAAATCAGCCCCAGCATTTT.

V gene TRBV19 combines with J gene TRBJ1-2, with 7 bases aligning to TRBD1. CDR1 LNHDA and CDR2 SQIVND come from the germline V gene (reference sequence). The junction had 7 bases not matched to a gene; V was cut back by 3 bases and J by 6 bases. The CDR3 has 14 residues. This CDR3 reads CASSIPGQENGYTF. The CDR3 DNA reads TGTGCCAGTAGTATTCCCGGACAGGAGAATGGCTACACCTTC.

This chain joins TRBV5-1 and TRBJ1-1; TRBD1 aligns across 7 bases. V shed 4 bases, J shed 2 bases, and the junction held 5 bases outside the gene matches. Germline CDR1 SGHRS, CDR2 YFSETQ. This CDR3 spans 14 amino acids. CDR3 nucleotides: TGCGCCAGCAGCCCCCAGGGGGTCAACACTGAAGCTTTCTTT. Its translation: CASSPQGVNTEAFF.

The chain carries TRBV4-1 and TRBJ2-2; no reliable D call. Trimming took off 0 bases at V and 0 bases at J, with 5 bases between the two ends. Germline CDR1 and CDR2: MGHRA and YSYEKL. The CDR3 sequence is 15 residues long. CDR3 coding DNA: TGCGCCAGCAGCCAAGAGGCCGCGAACACCGGGGAGCTGTTTTTT. As protein: CASSQEAANTGELFF.

The V call is TRBV5-4, the J call TRBJ2-1; possibly TRBD1 for D (5 bases). The CDR3 spans 16 residues. Germline loops: CDR1 SGHNT, CDR2 YYREEE (reference sequence). V was cut by 4 bases and J by 4 bases, with 18 bases left in between. The CDR3 sequence: CASSMKGNSGYNEQFF. The CDR3, as DNA: TGTGCCAGCAGCATGAAGGGAAACTCAGGGTACAATGAGCAGTTCTTC.